The source of this T cell receptor (beta chain) is a study of blood T cell repertoires in COVID-19. CDR3 length: 14 amino acids. Germline lookup yields CDR1 MNHNS and CDR2 SASEGT. The V segment lost 3 bases and the J segment 8 bases; nucleotides outside the gene matches: 6. Profiling relied on immunoSEQ multiplex PCR, and the TCRdb table lists in-frame clones only, not all of them. The data contain about 93,000 clones, 80% of them seen just once; the ten biggest clones take up roughly 16%. Sample: peripheral blood. This chain joins TRBV6-1 and TRBJ1-4; TRBD1 aligns across 7 bases. This receptor was taken from a human donor in a cohort sampled during active COVID-19. The CDR3 DNA reads TGTGCCAGCAGTGACGGACAGGTGTCGGAAAAACTGTTTTTT. This codes for CASSDGQVSEKLFF.